The clone carrying this T cell receptor beta chain is medium-sized (0.01 to 0.1%) within its sample. The antigen is unknown. The data originate from a study of radiotherapy plus CTLA-4 blockade in lung cancer. Background on the study: Patients showed objective responses in around a sixth of cases and disease control in 25% to 40%.

Study results and limitations: An expansion of tumor-derived TCR clones occurred in blood after radiotherapy plus ipilimumab. The best predictor of response was reported to be early blood T cell clone dynamics, with interferon-beta.

CDR3 size: 11 residues. Trimming at V came to 8 bases and at J to 5 bases, leaving 2 bases not matched to a gene. CDR1 and CDR2 from the germline V gene are LNHDA and SQIVND (reference sequence). TCRdb's table, derived via immunoSEQ multiplex PCR, lists solely in-frame clones and lacks some. The sample records about 68,000 clones, roughly 78% being singletons. Sequencing used peripheral blood, obtained from a patient treated with radiotherapy plus ipilimumab. The TCR originated in a human donor with non-small cell lung cancer who had a complete response to radiotherapy plus ipilimumab. V and J are TRBV19 and TRBJ1-2; 7 bases fit TRBD1. In nucleotides, the CDR3 is TGTGCCAGTGGACAGGAGTATGGCTACACCTTC. Translation gives CASGQEYGYTF.